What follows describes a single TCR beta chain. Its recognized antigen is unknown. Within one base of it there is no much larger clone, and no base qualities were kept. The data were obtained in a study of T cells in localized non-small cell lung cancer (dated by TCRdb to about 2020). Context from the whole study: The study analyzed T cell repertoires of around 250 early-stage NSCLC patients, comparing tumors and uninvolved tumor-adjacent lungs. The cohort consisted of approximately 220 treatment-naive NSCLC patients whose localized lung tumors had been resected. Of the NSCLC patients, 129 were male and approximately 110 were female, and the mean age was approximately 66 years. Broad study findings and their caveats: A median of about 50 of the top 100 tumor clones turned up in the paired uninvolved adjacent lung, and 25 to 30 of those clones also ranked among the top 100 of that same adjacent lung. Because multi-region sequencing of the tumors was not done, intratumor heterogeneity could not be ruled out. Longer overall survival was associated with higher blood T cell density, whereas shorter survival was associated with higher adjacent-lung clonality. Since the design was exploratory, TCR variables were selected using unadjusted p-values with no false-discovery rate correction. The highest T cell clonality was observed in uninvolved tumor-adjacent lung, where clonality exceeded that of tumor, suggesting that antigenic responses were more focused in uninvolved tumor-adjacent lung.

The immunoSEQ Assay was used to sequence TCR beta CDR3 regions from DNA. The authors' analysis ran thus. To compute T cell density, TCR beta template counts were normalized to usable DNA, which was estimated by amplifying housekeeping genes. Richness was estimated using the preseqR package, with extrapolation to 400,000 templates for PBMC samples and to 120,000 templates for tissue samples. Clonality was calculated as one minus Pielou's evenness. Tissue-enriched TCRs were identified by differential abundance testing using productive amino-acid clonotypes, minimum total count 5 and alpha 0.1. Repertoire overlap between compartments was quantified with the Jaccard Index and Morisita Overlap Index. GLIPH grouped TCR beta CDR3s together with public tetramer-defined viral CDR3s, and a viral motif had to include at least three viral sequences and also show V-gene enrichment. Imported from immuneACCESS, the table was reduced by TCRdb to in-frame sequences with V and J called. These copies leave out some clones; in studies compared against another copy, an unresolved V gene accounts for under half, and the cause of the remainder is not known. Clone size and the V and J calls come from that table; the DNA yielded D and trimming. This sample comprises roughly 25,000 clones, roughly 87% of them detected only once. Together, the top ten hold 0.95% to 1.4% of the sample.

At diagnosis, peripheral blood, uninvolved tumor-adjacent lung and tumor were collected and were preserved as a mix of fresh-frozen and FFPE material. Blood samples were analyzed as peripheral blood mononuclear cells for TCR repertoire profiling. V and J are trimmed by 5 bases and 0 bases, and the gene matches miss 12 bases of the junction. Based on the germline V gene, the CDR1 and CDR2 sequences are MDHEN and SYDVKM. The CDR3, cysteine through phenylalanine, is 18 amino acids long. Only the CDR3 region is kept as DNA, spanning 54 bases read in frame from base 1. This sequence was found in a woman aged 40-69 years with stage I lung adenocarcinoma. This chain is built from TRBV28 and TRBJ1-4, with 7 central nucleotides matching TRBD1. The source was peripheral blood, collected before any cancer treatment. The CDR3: CASSPPQGGKATNEKLFF. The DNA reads TGTGCCAGCAGTCCCCCGCAGGGGGGGAAGGCAACTAATGAAAAACTGTTTTTT.